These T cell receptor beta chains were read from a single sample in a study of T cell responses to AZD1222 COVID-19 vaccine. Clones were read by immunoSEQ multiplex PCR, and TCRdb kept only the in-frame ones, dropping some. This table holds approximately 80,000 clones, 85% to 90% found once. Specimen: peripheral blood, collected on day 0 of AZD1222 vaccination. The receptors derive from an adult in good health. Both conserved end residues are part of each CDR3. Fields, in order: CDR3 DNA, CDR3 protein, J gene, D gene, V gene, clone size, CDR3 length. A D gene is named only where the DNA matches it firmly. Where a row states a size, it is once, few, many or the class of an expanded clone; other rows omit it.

CDR3nt: TGTGCCAGCAGCCTCCAATCCTACGAGCAGTACTTC; CDR3aa: CASSLQSYEQYF; j_gene: TRBJ2-7; d_gene: .; v_gene: TRBV5-6; abundance: .; len: 12
CDR3nt: TGTGCCAGCAGTGAAGTGAGGGGCCTAAGCACTGAAGCTTTCTTT; CDR3aa: CASSEVRGLSTEAFF; j_gene: TRBJ1-1; d_gene: .; v_gene: TRBV6-1; abundance: .; len: 15
CDR3nt: TGCGCCAGCAGCCAAGCACAGGGAACTAATGAAAAACTGTTTTTT; CDR3aa: CASSQAQGTNEKLFF; j_gene: TRBJ1-4; d_gene: .; v_gene: TRBV4-1; abundance: once; len: 15
CDR3nt: TGTGCCAGCAGCCAAAGGACCCCCGGCCATAGGAGAACCGGGGAGCTGTTTTTT; CDR3aa: CASSQRTPGHRRTGELFF; j_gene: TRBJ2-2; d_gene: .; v_gene: TRBV7-9; abundance: .; len: 18
CDR3nt: TGTGCCAGCAGCGGGACAGGGGTGTACAATGAGCAGTTCTTC; CDR3aa: CASSGTGVYNEQFF; j_gene: TRBJ2-1; d_gene: TRBD1; v_gene: TRBV3-1/TRBV3-2; abundance: .; len: 14
CDR3nt: TGTGCCAGCAGCCCGGGACTTACCTACGAGCAGTACTTC; CDR3aa: CASSPGLTYEQYF; j_gene: TRBJ2-7; d_gene: .; v_gene: TRBV11-2; abundance: .; len: 13
CDR3nt: TGTGCCAGCAGCGTAGCTCATGGGGTGTCCACAGATACGCAGTATTTT; CDR3aa: CASSVAHGVSTDTQYF; j_gene: TRBJ2-3; d_gene: .; v_gene: TRBV9; abundance: .; len: 16
CDR3nt: TGTGCCACCAGTGCTCCCGACAGGGACACCGGGGAGCTGTTTTTT; CDR3aa: CATSAPDRDTGELFF; j_gene: TRBJ2-2; d_gene: TRBD1; v_gene: TRBV24-1; abundance: .; len: 15
CDR3nt: TGTGCCACCAGTGATTCCACAGGGGAGCAGTACTTC; CDR3aa: CATSDSTGEQYF; j_gene: TRBJ2-7; d_gene: .; v_gene: TRBV24-1; abundance: .; len: 12
CDR3nt: TGTGCCAGCAGCCCACGCAGGGTGGGTGCCGGGGAGCTGTTTTTT; CDR3aa: CASSPRRVGAGELFF; j_gene: TRBJ2-2; d_gene: .; v_gene: TRBV7-6; abundance: .; len: 15